This T cell receptor (beta chain) was sequenced in a study of CD8+CD57+ T cells in acquired aplastic anemia (dated by TCRdb to between 2018 and 2020). Regarding the complete study: Extracted DNA from sorted CD4+ and CD8+ cells averaged approximately 3 ug, ranging from about 0.18 to 27.4 ug. Mean read counts for healthy donor samples were roughly 10 million for CD4+ cells and 11.0 million for CD8+ cells.

Genomic DNA was used as template for profiling of TCR beta VDJ combinations and CDR3 sequences. TCR repertoire sequencing was run on an Illumina HiSeq 2000. In the source study's methods: Repertoire assessment relied on Simpson's diversity index, CDR3 size and DJ length profiles, and TRBV/TRBJ rearrangement plots. The most abundant DNA sequence in the deep sequencing data was taken as the immunodominant clone. CDR3 amino acid sequences were screened for sharing across subjects and were compared with published repertoires and the VDJdb database. The public reads were run again by TCRdb, first through fastp at Q25 and then through MiXCR, and only productive beta chains were kept. Every entry covers one CDR3 protein and lists the most common genes and DNA from its rows. TCRdb's processing, not the authors', yielded these V and J calls. This sample is represented by 40,000 to 45,000 distinct CDR3 sequences; 68% of them were singletons. 23% of the sample goes to the ten largest clones.

With respect to this clonotype: There is no known antigen for this receptor. No clone much larger than this one lies a single base away; base qualities are absent.

The CDR3 numbers 15 residues from cysteine through phenylalanine. Only the CDR3 part of the read is kept: 45 bases, read in frame from the first base. Trimming costs V 4 bases and J 0 bases, and their ends lie 8 bases apart. The germline V gene encodes CDR1 SGHRS and CDR2 YFSETQ. The investigation overall reported the following: Although 25 to 30 CD8+ CDR3 sequences were shared by patients and controls, these sequences appeared highly expressed in patients and within the immunodominant clones of patients. Between patients and healthy controls, no significant difference in CD8+ Simpson's diversity was found (P=0.060).

The study deep-sequenced TCR repertoires of sorted CD4+ and CD8+ blood T cells from severe aplastic anemia patients and healthy subjects. Ficoll-Paque density gradient centrifugation was used to isolate peripheral blood mononuclear cells. Before DNA was extracted, CD4+ and CD8+ T cells were sorted using either FACS or magnetic beads. Sequencing input: sorted CD4+, CD8+, or CD8+CD57+ T cells (not recorded which) from PBMCs. This clonotype was sampled from a human donor in good health, serving as a control. The chain was built from TRBV5-1 and TRBJ2-6, with the D gene uncertain. CDR3 loop: CASSQQISGANVLTF. Here is the DNA: TGCGCCAGCAGCCAACAGATCTCTGGGGCCAACGTCCTGACTTTC.